This T cell receptor beta chain came from a study of T cells in Graves' hyperthyroidism and ophthalmopathy. Study-level information: Peripheral blood was drawn at first diagnosis, prior to all treatment.

Regions amplified from RNA transcripts were the TCR beta CDR3 regions. HTBI primers were employed in a first-round RT-PCR of the TCR CDR3. TCRdb used MiXCR to reprocess the multiplex PCR reads, holding one entry per CDR3 protein. This sample carries about 620,000 distinct CDR3 sequences, about 16% of them seen once, and the ten largest clones take over 3.5%. This CDR3 comprises 12 residues. Germline assignment: CDR1 LNHDA and CDR2 SQIVND (reference sequence). V was clipped by 7 bases and J by 6 bases, with 10 bases between them. When ophthalmopathy did not progress within 18 months, Graves' hyperthyroidism was considered stable. Fresh peripheral blood, roughly 9.8 ml of it, supplied the PBMCs. This clonotype has a handful of counts.

The receptor's source is a woman in her twenties or thirties with Graves' hyperthyroidism. This chain connects TRBV19 to TRBJ2-1; D is undetermined. Sequencing input: blood. In DNA form, the CDR3 reads TGTGCCAGTATTGGGCCTCCCAATGAGCAGTTCTTC. This sequence encodes CASIGPPNEQFF.